This T cell receptor beta chain emerged from a study of shared clonotypes between healthy human individuals. TCRdb keeps only in-frame clones here, not all; method: immunoSEQ multiplex PCR. The repertoire includes over a million clones, about four fifths of them detected once, and 0.6% to 0.75% sits in the top ten. The receptor's source is a man between 18 and 35 years old in good health. Some clones in this sample may be carry-over from other donors' samples. The sequencing input was memory CD4+ T cells from PBMCs. Subset in this sample: CD45RA-negative fraction.

DNA of the CDR3: TGTGCCATCAGTAGAGGGATACAAGAGACCCAGTACTTC. It translates to CAISRGIQETQYF. The V call is TRBV10-3, the J call TRBJ2-5; D is possibly TRBD2 (5 bases). Germline CDR1 is ENHRY and CDR2 is SYGVKD. The CDR3 contains 13 residues. Between the trimmed V and J ends, which lost 5 bases and 2 bases, there was a span of 9 bases.